This TCR beta chain was obtained from a study of cytomegalovirus exposure and HLA in healthy donors. Trimming at V came to 1 base and at J to 4 bases, leaving 2 bases not matched to a gene. Looked up from germline, CDR1 is LNHDA and CDR2 is SQIVND (reference sequence). This CDR3 is 15 amino acids long. This clone occurred a few times. Other DNA sequences in this specimen translate into the identical CDR3. The study ran its PCR with 60 Vbeta and 13 Jbeta primers. Sequenced by immunoSEQ multiplex PCR; TCRdb stores in-frame clones only, minus some. The sample includes roughly 120,000 clones, approximately 8.7% of them seen just once.

This chain joins TRBV19 and TRBJ1-5; 9 bases are a match to TRBD1. Sequenced input: PBMCs. This receptor was identified in a man aged 35-49 years in good health and CMV-seronegative. The chain's CDR3 is CASSIGQGGNQPQHF. CDR3 DNA sequence: TGTGCCAGTAGTATAGGACAGGGGGGAAATCAGCCCCAGCATTTT.